The source of this TCR beta chain is a study of response to subunit inactivated influenza vaccine. This clonotype was counted a few times. Its antigen is not known. The V gene's germline CDR1 is WNHNN and CDR2 SYGVQD (reference sequence). CDR3 size: 14 residues. V lost 8 bases and J lost 4, with 14 bases in between. TCRdb passed the RT-PCR reads through MiXCR, listing each CDR3 protein once. The table shows 800,000 to 1,000,000 distinct CDR3 sequences, with 21% occurring only once. Overall study results and limits: With each seasonal influenza vaccination, the authors suggested, few new T cells are recruited.

The clonotype comes from a man aged 45-65 years who received an inactivated influenza vaccine. The chain couples TRBV10-1 to TRBJ1-4, with D possibly matching TRBD1 (5 bases). This specimen was PBMCs from blood, taken 5 days after vaccination. The CDR3 nucleotides are TGCGCCAGCTCCGAGGGGTCGGATAATGAAAAACTGTTTTTT. It encodes CASSEGSDNEKLFF.